The TCR beta chain described here comes from a study of identifying expanded T cells in peripheral blood. Regarding the study as a whole: Over approximately two and four weeks, about 15 and 19 clones changed, versus roughly 1.1 between replicates.

Generated by immunoSEQ multiplex PCR, the TCRdb table keeps only in-frame clones and is missing some. The top ten hold 19% of the sample, which has tens of thousands of clones, about four fifths seen once. Concerning this clone: The antigen remains undetermined.

In germline, CDR1 is SGHDT, CDR2 YYEEEE. The V end was cut by 1 base, the J end by 7 bases, with 8 bases between. This CDR3 spans 12 amino acids. This TCR was sampled from a person between 18 and 75 years old in good health. This sequence joins TRBV5-6 and TRBJ2-5; no definite D call. Sequencing was done on a sample of blood. CDR3 sequence reads: CASSLTGGTQYF. For the CDR3, the DNA is TGTGCCAGCAGCTTGACTGGTGGGACCCAGTACTTC.